The present entry profiles one T cell receptor beta chain with its context. Germline V lookup: CDR1 SGDLS, CDR2 YYNGEE. V was shortened by 2 bases and J by 2 bases, with 14 bases between the two germline ends. This CDR3 has 15 amino acids. The data are from a study of OX40 agonist ivuxolimab in advanced cancers. Study context: Allowance was made for prior anti-PD-1, anti-PD-L1 or anti-CTLA-4 therapy, and approximately 40% had some.

Assay used: immunoSEQ multiplex PCR; TCRdb lists only in-frame clones, some missing. The table includes roughly 140,000 clones, approximately 94% detected once. The receptor's source is an adult with an advanced solid tumor such as melanoma, head and neck, liver or kidney cancer. Specimen: CD4+ or CD8+ T cells sorted from blood, collected in a trial of the OX40 agonist ivuxolimab. V usage is TRBV9 and J usage is TRBJ2-7, with D possibly being TRBD2 (6 bases). CDR3 sequence: CASSVGGAQAYEQYF. The CDR3 region has the DNA TGTGCCAGCAGCGTCGGAGGGGCCCAGGCCTACGAGCAGTACTTC.